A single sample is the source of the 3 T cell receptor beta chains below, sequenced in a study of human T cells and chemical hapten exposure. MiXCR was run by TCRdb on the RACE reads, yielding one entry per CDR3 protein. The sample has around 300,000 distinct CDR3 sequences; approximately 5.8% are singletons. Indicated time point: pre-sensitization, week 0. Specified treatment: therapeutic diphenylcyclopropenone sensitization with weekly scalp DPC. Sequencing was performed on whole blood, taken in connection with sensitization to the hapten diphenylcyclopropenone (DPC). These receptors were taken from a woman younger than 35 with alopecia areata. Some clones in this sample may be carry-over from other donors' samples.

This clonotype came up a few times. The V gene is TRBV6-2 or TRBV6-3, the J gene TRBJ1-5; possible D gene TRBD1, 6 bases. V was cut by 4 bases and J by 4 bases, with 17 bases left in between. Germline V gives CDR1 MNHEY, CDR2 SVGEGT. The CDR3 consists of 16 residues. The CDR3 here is CASSSGWDIRNQPQHF. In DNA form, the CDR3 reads TGTGCCAGCAGTTCAGGGTGGGACATAAGAAATCAGCCCCAGCATTTT.

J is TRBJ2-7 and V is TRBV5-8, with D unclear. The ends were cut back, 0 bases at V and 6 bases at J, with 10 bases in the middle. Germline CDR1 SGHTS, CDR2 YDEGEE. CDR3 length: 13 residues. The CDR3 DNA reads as TGTGCCAGCAGCTTGGCCTCGGGCGGCGAGCAGTACTTC. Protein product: CASSLASGGEQYF.

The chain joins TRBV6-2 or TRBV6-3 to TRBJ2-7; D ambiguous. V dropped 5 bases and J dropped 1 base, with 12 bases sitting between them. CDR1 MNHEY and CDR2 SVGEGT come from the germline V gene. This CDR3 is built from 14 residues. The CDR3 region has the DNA TGTGCCAGCAGTCTACGGACCGAGTCCTACGAGCAGTACTTC. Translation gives CASSLRTESYEQYF.